These 7 T cell receptor beta chains originate from one sample sequenced in a study of blood T cells in healthy people across ages. Primed by a sample-barcoded 5' primer and a J-beta primer mix, a second PCR proceeded for about 6 to 12 cycles. One entry per CDR3 protein, called by TCRdb with MiXCR from the 5' RACE reads. The table shows about 1.5 million distinct CDR3 sequences, with 40% to 45% occurring only once. Sample: blood. These receptor sequences come from a woman aged 18 to 35 in good health.

For this clonotype: The junction departs from the called germline gene at one end, perhaps through a read error. This chain uses TRBV3-1 with TRBJ1-2, with 11 bases aligning to TRBD1. The CDR3 has 13 residues. Germline V gene data show CDR1 as LGHDT and CDR2 as YNNKEL (reference sequence). CDR3 sequence: CTSSQGTGGGYTF. Written as DNA, the CDR3 is TGTACCAGCAGCCAAGGGACAGGGGGTGGCTACACCTTC.

This clonotype has only a few counts. This chain uses TRBV20-1 with TRBJ2-1, with 10 bases aligning to TRBD1. The CDR3 is 14 residues long. V lost 5 bases, J lost 7 bases, and 8 bases stayed unmatched. CDR1 is DFQATT, CDR2 SNEGSKA, per germline (reference sequence). CDR3: CSAVSGTGENEQFF. The CDR3 DNA reads as TGCAGTGCTGTATCCGGGACAGGGGAGAATGAGCAGTTCTTC.

The chain has TRBV20-1 and TRBJ2-1; D might be TRBD2 (5 bases). The CDR3 covers 14 residues. Germline V gene data show CDR1 as DFQATT and CDR2 as SNEGSKA (reference sequence). Between the trimmed V and J ends, which lost 2 bases and 4 bases, there was a span of 12 bases. This CDR3 reads CSARMVARYNEQFF. In DNA form, the CDR3 reads TGCAGTGCTAGAATGGTAGCGAGGTACAATGAGCAGTTCTTC.

Turning to this clonotype: The germline gene is not matched at one end of the junction; a read error may be the cause. The chain carries TRBV11-2 and TRBJ1-1; perhaps TRBD1 as D (6 bases). This CDR3 comprises 12 residues. Germline V lookup: CDR1 SGHAT, CDR2 FQNNGV. The chain's CDR3 is CAVYRENTGAFF. Here the CDR3 DNA reads TGTGCCGTCTACAGGGAGAACACTGGAGCTTTCTTT.

This clonotype has just a few counts. The V gene is TRBV5-1, the J gene TRBJ1-3; D remains unclear. V was trimmed by 4 bases and J by 0 bases, leaving 14 bases between them. The CDR3 covers 16 residues. In germline, CDR1 is SGHRS, CDR2 YFSETQ. The CDR3 DNA reads as TGCGCCAGCAGCCGCCTCGGAGGAATCTCTGGAAACACCATATATTTT. Amino acids: CASSRLGGISGNTIYF.

V usage is TRBV15 and J usage is TRBJ2-3; 11 bases are a match to TRBD2. V was pared by 0 bases and J by 10 bases, with 12 bases of the junction left unmatched. Germline V gene lookup returns CDR1 LNHNV and CDR2 YYDKDF (reference sequence). The CDR3 has 17 residues. CDR3 loop: CATSRDYGSSGRWAQYF. The CDR3 DNA is TGTGCCACCAGCAGAGATTATGGGTCTAGCGGGAGGTGGGCGCAGTATTTT.

This clonotype was found a few times. This rearrangement joins TRBV15 to TRBJ2-1, with 11 nucleotides matching TRBD2. In germline, CDR1 is LNHNV, CDR2 YYDKDF (reference sequence). The J segment lost 2 bases and the V segment lost 3 bases, leaving 3 bases of the junction unmatched. The CDR3 consists of 16 residues. The CDR3 protein is CATSSNSGGAYNEQFF. The CDR3, as DNA: TGTGCCACCAGCAGTAATAGCGGGGGGGCCTACAATGAGCAGTTCTTC.